These 19 T cell receptor beta chains share one sample of origin, sequenced in a study of blood T cell repertoires in COVID-19 (dated by TCRdb to 2019 to 2021). The method was the immunoSEQ multiplex PCR assay. TCRdb mirrors the immuneACCESS table, restricted to in-frame sequences. Some clones are absent from its copies; in checked studies, under half trace to an unresolved V gene, and the reason for the others is unknown. In all, the sample holds about 82,000 clones, and 60% to 80% of those were seen once. The leading ten clones occupy 35% to 40% of the sample. The sample comprised peripheral blood. These TCRs come from a man aged 55 to 69 with COVID-19, enrolled during active disease.

J is TRBJ1-6 and V is TRBV11-3; 7 positions match TRBD1. Unmatched junction bases numbered 10, after V lost 5 bases and J lost 12 bases. This CDR3 comprises 14 residues. CDR1 and CDR2 from the germline V gene are SGHNT and YENEEA. CDR3 sequence reads: CASSADPRDRPLHF. The CDR3 DNA reads as TGTGCCAGCAGCGCTGATCCCCGGGACAGACCCCTCCACTTT.

V is TRBV3-1 (or the pseudogene TRBV3-2) and J is TRBJ2-7, with a tentative D call TRBD1 (6 bases). Germline lookup yields CDR1 LGHDT and CDR2 YNNKEL (reference sequence). Trimming pared 3 bases from V and 8 bases from J, leaving 14 bases between. This CDR3 spans 13 amino acids. Written as DNA, the CDR3 is TGTGCCAGCAGCCACAGAACAGGGTATAAGCAGTACTTC. It specifies CASSHRTGYKQYF.

The rearrangement joins TRBV27 to TRBJ2-3; 7 positions match TRBD2. There are 15 residues in the CDR3. Germline V CDR1 and CDR2: MNHEY, SMNVEV (reference sequence). V was pared by 2 bases and J by 5 bases, with 7 bases of the junction left unmatched. The CDR3 loop reads CASSLLRGGGDTQYF. CDR3 sequence (DNA): TGTGCCAGCAGTTTACTGCGGGGCGGGGGAGATACGCAGTATTTT.

This chain connects TRBV4-1 to TRBJ2-7; D gene unclear. Germline V gene lookup returns CDR1 MGHRA and CDR2 YSYEKL. V gave up 1 base and J gave up 0 bases, with 10 bases separating them. This CDR3 has 15 amino acids. The CDR3 loop is CASSQVTWSSYEQYF. As DNA, the CDR3 is TGCGCCAGCAGCCAAGTAACCTGGAGCTCCTACGAGCAGTACTTC.

V and J are TRBV3-1 (or the pseudogene TRBV3-2) and TRBJ2-7, with 7 bases lining up with TRBD1. This CDR3 is 15 amino acids long. In germline, CDR1 is LGHDT, CDR2 YNNKEL (reference sequence). V trimming: 2 bases; J trimming: 2 bases; junction bases outside the gene matches: 6. The CDR3 here is CASSQSLDRTYEQYF. CDR3 in DNA: TGTGCCAGCAGCCAATCCCTGGACAGGACCTACGAGCAGTACTTC.

The chain links TRBV5-1 to TRBJ2-3, with 8 nucleotides matching TRBD1. The junction had 6 bases not matched to a gene; V was cut back by 6 bases and J by 0 bases. Per germline, CDR1 SGHRS and CDR2 YFSETQ. The CDR3 covers 15 residues. CDR3 protein: CASTLQGGSTDTQYF. Written as DNA, the CDR3 is TGCGCCAGCACTCTACAGGGGGGTAGCACAGATACGCAGTATTTT.

V and J are TRBV6-5 and TRBJ2-7, with a possible D match to TRBD1 (6 bases). CDR1 and CDR2 from the germline V gene are MNHEY and SVGAGI. This CDR3 is built from 13 residues. V was cut by 6 bases and J by 1 base, with 10 bases left in between. The CDR3 DNA follows: TGTGCCAGCAGGGACAGCAGTTCCTACGAGCAGTACTTC. Its protein product is CASRDSSSYEQYF.

The genes are TRBV19 and TRBJ2-2; tentatively, D is TRBD1 (5 bases). The CDR3 runs to 14 residues. Trimming removed 4 bases from V and 3 bases from J, with 9 bases in between. The germline V gene has CDR1 LNHDA and CDR2 SQIVND (reference sequence). This CDR3 reads CASSRQLDTGELFF. DNA of the CDR3: TGTGCCAGTAGTAGACAGCTTGACACCGGGGAGCTGTTTTTT.

The chain carries TRBV11-1 and TRBJ2-5, with D maybe TRBD1 (5 bases). This CDR3 spans 13 amino acids. The V gene lost 5 bases and the J gene lost 2 bases, with 9 bases spanning the gap. From germline, CDR1 is SGHAT and CDR2 FQDESV (reference sequence). CDR3 sequence (DNA): TGTGCCAGCAGCCCAGACAGACAAGAGACCCAGTACTTC. It codes for CASSPDRQETQYF. Looking up the rest from reference TRBV11-1 and TRBJ2-5 gives the full variable domain: EAEVAQSPRYKITEKSQAVAFWCDPISGHATLYWYRQILGQGPELLVQFQDESVVDDSQLPKDRFSAERLKGVDSTLKIQPAELGDSAMYLCASSPDRQETQYFGPGTRLLVL.

The V gene is TRBV7-9, the J gene TRBJ2-1; TRBD2 aligns across 11 bases. V was pared by 5 bases and J by 7 bases, with 7 bases of the junction left unmatched. This CDR3 has 15 residues. Looked up from germline, CDR1 is SEHNR and CDR2 is FQNEAQ (reference sequence). The CDR3 DNA reads as TGTGCCAGCAGCCTAGGGACTAGCGGTTATAATGAGCAGTTCTTC. It translates to CASSLGTSGYNEQFF.

The J gene is TRBJ2-5, the V gene TRBV7-2; D is perhaps TRBD1 (6 bases). Trimming cost V 5 bases and J 9 bases, with 16 bases left between them. The germline V gene has CDR1 SGHTA and CDR2 FQGNSA. This CDR3 contains 13 residues. This chain's CDR3 is CASSPREQGPQYF. The CDR3 coding sequence is TGTGCCAGCAGCCCTAGAGAACAGGGCCCCCAGTACTTC. The full variable domain, with the rest looked up from reference TRBV7-2 and TRBJ2-5, is GAGVSQSPSNKVTEKGKDVELRCDPISGHTALYWYRQSLGQGLEFLIYFQGNSAPDKSGLPSDRFSAERTGGSVSTLTIQRTQQEDSAVYLCASSPREQGPQYFGPGTRLLVL.

The chain recombines TRBV5-6 with TRBJ2-7, with 8 positions matching TRBD1. V lost 1 base, J lost 3 bases, and 12 bases stayed unmatched. Per the germline V gene, CDR1 is SGHDT and CDR2 is YYEEEE. The CDR3 has 17 amino acids. CDR3 region: CASSLRGRDRHHYEQYF. CDR3 nucleotides: TGTGCCAGCAGCTTGAGGGGCCGGGACAGGCACCACTACGAGCAGTACTTC.

This chain joins TRBV2 and TRBJ1-3; 11 bases are a match to TRBD1. Trimming took 5 bases from V and 0 from J; bases not matched to a gene: 6. The germline CDR1 and CDR2 sequences are SNHLY and FYNNEI. The CDR3 covers 17 residues. Here the CDR3 reads CASSPSGTGGSGNTIYF. The CDR3, as DNA: TGTGCCAGCAGTCCCTCAGGGACAGGGGGCTCTGGAAACACCATATATTTT.

The rearrangement joins TRBV28 to TRBJ2-4; D is unresolved. This CDR3 is built from 13 residues. The V gene's germline CDR1 is MDHEN and CDR2 SYDVKM. Trimming left V 3 bases short and J 6 bases short, with 9 bases between. The DNA for the CDR3 is TGTGCCAGCAGTTTCCTGAGTTCAAACATTCAGTACTTC. The encoded protein is CASSFLSSNIQYF.

This chain links TRBV18 with TRBJ1-2, with TRBD1 matching 8 bases. In germline, CDR1 is KGHSH, CDR2 LQKENI. The CDR3 extends over 15 amino acids. The V gene end was trimmed by 2 bases and the J gene end by 4 bases; junction bases not matched to a gene: 6. Here the CDR3 reads CASSPAIDRGYGYTF. The CDR3 DNA is TGTGCCAGCTCACCAGCTATTGACAGGGGCTATGGCTACACCTTC.

This clone showed up just a few times. This chain uses TRBV18 with TRBJ2-7; 7 positions agree with TRBD2. This CDR3 is 13 amino acids long. Germline lookup yields CDR1 KGHSH and CDR2 LQKENI. Trimming took 4 bases from V and 2 from J; bases not matched to a gene: 2. The CDR3 loop is CASSQGGTYEQYF. CDR3 coding DNA: TGTGCCAGCTCACAGGGAGGGACCTACGAGCAGTACTTC.

The chain carries TRBV25-1 and TRBJ2-3; 10 bases align to TRBD2. Trimming took 7 bases from V and 5 from J; bases not matched to a gene: 6. Germline assignment: CDR1 MGHDK and CDR2 SYGVNS. The CDR3 consists of 14 residues. The CDR3 loop is CASTSGGAVDTQYF. As DNA, the CDR3 is TGTGCCAGCACGAGCGGGGGGGCGGTAGATACGCAGTATTTT.

J is TRBJ2-4 and V is TRBV7-2, with D perhaps TRBD1 (6 bases). The CDR3 is 14 residues long. The V gene lost 1 base and the J gene lost 3 bases, with 7 bases spanning the gap. Germline CDR1 is SGHTA and CDR2 is FQGNSA. CDR3 sequence (DNA): TGTGCCAGCAGCTTAGGGGGGCTCAAAAACATTCAGTACTTC. Its translation: CASSLGGLKNIQYF.

V gene TRBV11-3 combines with J gene TRBJ2-1, with a possible D match to TRBD1 (6 bases). The V end was cut by 0 bases, the J end by 4 bases, with 10 bases between. This CDR3 has 15 amino acids. Germline V lookup: CDR1 SGHNT, CDR2 YENEEA. The CDR3 nucleotides are TGTGCCAGCAGCTTAGACCCAGGGGCATACAATGAGCAGTTCTTC. Protein: CASSLDPGAYNEQFF. Full variable domain (rest looked up from reference TRBV11-3 and TRBJ2-1): EAGVVQSPRYKIIEKKQPVAFWCNPISGHNTLYWYLQNLGQGPELLIRYENEEAVDDSQLPKDRFSAERLKGVDSTLKIQPAELGDSAVYLCASSLDPGAYNEQFFGPGTRLTVL.